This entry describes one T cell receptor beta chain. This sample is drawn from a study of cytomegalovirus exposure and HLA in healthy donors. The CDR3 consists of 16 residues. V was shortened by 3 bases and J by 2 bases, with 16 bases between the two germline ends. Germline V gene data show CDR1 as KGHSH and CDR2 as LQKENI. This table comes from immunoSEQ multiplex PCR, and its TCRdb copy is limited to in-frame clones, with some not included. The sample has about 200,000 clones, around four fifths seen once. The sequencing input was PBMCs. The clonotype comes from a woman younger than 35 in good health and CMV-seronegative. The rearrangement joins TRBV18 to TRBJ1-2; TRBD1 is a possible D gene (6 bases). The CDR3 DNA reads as TGTGCCAGCTCACCGGTCCCAGGGGAGAGCAACTATGGCTACACCTTC. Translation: CASSPVPGESNYGYTF. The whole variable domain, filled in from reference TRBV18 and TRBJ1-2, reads NAGVMQNPRHLVRRRGQEARLRCSPMKGHSHVYWYRQLPEEGLKFMVYLQKENIIDESGMPKERFSAEFPKEGPSILRIQQVVRGDSAAYFCASSPVPGESNYGYTFGSGTRLTVV.